Listed below are T cell receptor beta chains from one sample, sequenced in a study of graft-versus-host responses after intestinal transplantation. The data were produced by immunoSEQ multiplex PCR, yet TCRdb's version contains in-frame clones alone and is incomplete. The sample consists of 21,000 or so clones, around 92% of them appearing once. Sequenced here: PBMCs, sampled about 260 days after intestinal transplant. Source of these receptors: a human patient who received an intestinal transplant, so some T cells may come from the graft donor. The CDR3 runs from the conserved cysteine through the conserved F or W. The order of the fields is CDR3 length, clone size, D gene, V gene, J gene, CDR3 protein, CDR3 DNA. D genes are given only for firm matches. Some rows mark clone size as missing; the rest say once, few, many or name a class of expanded clone.

cdr3_length: 14; clone_size: -; d_call: TRBD1; v_call: TRBV2; j_call: TRBJ1-6; cdr3_aa: CASRPGQVNSPLHF; cdr3_nt: TGTGCCAGCAGACCGGGACAGGTCAACTCACCCCTCCACTTT
cdr3_length: 16; clone_size: -; d_call: TRBD2; v_call: TRBV28; j_call: TRBJ2-7; cdr3_aa: CASSPALAGVNYEQYF; cdr3_nt: TGTGCCAGCAGCCCCGCATTGGCGGGAGTCAACTACGAGCAGTACTTC
cdr3_length: 14; clone_size: -; d_call: -; v_call: TRBV7-9; j_call: TRBJ2-4; cdr3_aa: CASSLGDGGVGQYF; cdr3_nt: TGTGCCAGCAGCTTAGGCGACGGAGGGGTTGGTCAGTACTTC
cdr3_length: 16; clone_size: -; d_call: TRBD1; v_call: TRBV27; j_call: TRBJ2-1; cdr3_aa: CASSFSGTGFNNEQFF; cdr3_nt: TGTGCCAGCAGTTTCTCAGGGACAGGGTTTAACAATGAGCAGTTCTTC
cdr3_length: 15; clone_size: -; d_call: TRBD2; v_call: TRBV2; j_call: TRBJ2-1; cdr3_aa: CASSDSGKTYNEQFF; cdr3_nt: TGTGCCAGCAGTGATAGCGGGAAGACCTACAATGAGCAGTTCTTC
cdr3_length: 17; clone_size: -; d_call: -; v_call: TRBV19; j_call: TRBJ2-7; cdr3_aa: CASSIRAGTDRSYEQYF; cdr3_nt: TGTGCCAGTAGTATTAGGGCAGGGACGGATCGCTCCTACGAGCAGTACTTC
cdr3_length: 14; clone_size: -; d_call: -; v_call: TRBV2; j_call: TRBJ1-4; cdr3_aa: CASRPGLTGEKLFF; cdr3_nt: TGTGCCAGCAGACCGGGCCTAACAGGTGAAAAACTGTTTTTT
cdr3_length: 15; clone_size: -; d_call: -; v_call: TRBV30; j_call: TRBJ2-1; cdr3_aa: CAWTLGSGPYNEQFF; cdr3_nt: TGTGCCTGGACCCTTGGTTCGGGTCCTTACAATGAGCAGTTCTTC
cdr3_length: 13; clone_size: few; d_call: -; v_call: TRBV7-1; j_call: TRBJ2-2; cdr3_aa: CASSFGQTGELFF; cdr3_nt: TGTGCCAGCAGCTTTGGGCAAACCGGGGAGCTGTTTTTT
cdr3_length: 15; clone_size: -; d_call: -; v_call: TRBV21-1; j_call: TRBJ1-1; cdr3_aa: CASSAEGQTFTEAFF; cdr3_nt: TGTGCCAGCAGCGCGGAGGGACAGACATTCACTGAAGCTTTCTTT
cdr3_length: 14; clone_size: -; d_call: TRBD2; v_call: TRBV7-2; j_call: TRBJ2-7; cdr3_aa: CASSRGLAGDEQYF; cdr3_nt: TGTGCCAGCAGCAGGGGACTAGCGGGAGACGAGCAGTACTTC
cdr3_length: 12; clone_size: -; d_call: -; v_call: TRBV12-5; j_call: TRBJ1-5; cdr3_aa: CASGSSNQPQHF; cdr3_nt: TGTGCTAGTGGTTCTAGCAATCAGCCCCAGCATTTT
cdr3_length: 11; clone_size: once; d_call: -; v_call: TRBV6-1; j_call: TRBJ2-1; cdr3_aa: CASSDFSEQFF; cdr3_nt: TGTGCCAGCAGTGACTTCAGTGAGCAGTTCTTC
cdr3_length: 15; clone_size: -; d_call: TRBD2; v_call: TRBV9; j_call: TRBJ2-1; cdr3_aa: CASSHKTSVYNEQFF; cdr3_nt: TGTGCCAGCAGCCATAAAACTAGCGTCTACAATGAGCAGTTCTTC
cdr3_length: 14; clone_size: -; d_call: TRBD1; v_call: TRBV9; j_call: TRBJ1-4; cdr3_aa: CASSGTGEWEKLFF; cdr3_nt: TGTGCCAGCAGCGGTACAGGGGAGTGGGAAAAACTGTTTTTT
cdr3_length: 14; clone_size: -; d_call: TRBD1; v_call: TRBV5-4; j_call: TRBJ1-5; cdr3_aa: CASSPRGGYQPQHF; cdr3_nt: TGTGCCAGCAGCCCCAGGGGGGGTTATCAGCCCCAGCATTTT
cdr3_length: 13; clone_size: -; d_call: -; v_call: TRBV29-1; j_call: TRBJ1-3; cdr3_aa: CSVETDSGNTIYF; cdr3_nt: TGCAGCGTTGAAACGGACTCTGGAAACACCATATATTTT
cdr3_length: 16; clone_size: -; d_call: TRBD2; v_call: TRBV13; j_call: TRBJ2-1; cdr3_aa: CASSLGVTSEYNEQFF; cdr3_nt: TGTGCCAGCAGCTTAGGTGTGACTAGCGAATACAATGAGCAGTTCTTC
cdr3_length: 15; clone_size: -; d_call: -; v_call: TRBV6-6; j_call: TRBJ1-5; cdr3_aa: CASSFQGDSNQPQHF; cdr3_nt: TGTGCCAGCAGTTTCCAAGGGGATAGCAATCAGCCCCAGCATTTT
cdr3_length: 15; clone_size: -; d_call: TRBD2; v_call: TRBV5-4; j_call: TRBJ2-7; cdr3_aa: CASSGTSGRADEQYF; cdr3_nt: TGTGCCAGCAGCGGGACTAGCGGGAGGGCCGACGAGCAGTACTTC
cdr3_length: 16; clone_size: -; d_call: TRBD2; v_call: TRBV27; j_call: TRBJ2-1; cdr3_aa: CASSPLAGSSYNEQFF; cdr3_nt: TGTGCCAGCAGTCCTTTAGCGGGGAGCTCCTACAATGAGCAGTTCTTC
cdr3_length: 14; clone_size: -; d_call: -; v_call: TRBV16; j_call: TRBJ1-1; cdr3_aa: CASSQWTKDTEAFF; cdr3_nt: TGTGCCAGCAGCCAATGGACTAAAGACACTGAAGCTTTCTTT
cdr3_length: 19; clone_size: -; d_call: -; v_call: TRBV4-1; j_call: TRBJ1-5; cdr3_aa: CASSRTLPAGRASNQPQHF; cdr3_nt: TGCGCCAGCAGCCGAACCCTACCGGCAGGGCGAGCTAGCAATCAGCCCCAGCATTTT
cdr3_length: 16; clone_size: -; d_call: TRBD2; v_call: TRBV7-8; j_call: TRBJ2-7; cdr3_aa: CASSLRPGLAGTEQYF; cdr3_nt: TGTGCCAGCAGCCTACGGCCGGGACTAGCGGGAACCGAGCAGTACTTC
cdr3_length: 13; clone_size: -; d_call: -; v_call: TRBV28; j_call: TRBJ1-5; cdr3_aa: CASSSYEDQPQHF; cdr3_nt: TGTGCCAGCAGTTCTTATGAGGATCAGCCCCAGCATTTT
cdr3_length: 15; clone_size: -; d_call: -; v_call: TRBV6-1; j_call: TRBJ2-1; cdr3_aa: CASSEDWGTYNEQFF; cdr3_nt: TGTGCCAGCAGTGAAGATTGGGGAACCTACAATGAGCAGTTCTTC
cdr3_length: 16; clone_size: -; d_call: -; v_call: TRBV27; j_call: TRBJ2-3; cdr3_aa: CASSLSGLTQTDTQYF; cdr3_nt: TGTGCCAGCAGTTTATCGGGGTTAACACAAACAGATACGCAGTATTTT
cdr3_length: 15; clone_size: -; d_call: -; v_call: TRBV19; j_call: TRBJ2-5; cdr3_aa: CASSRAGRIQETQYF; cdr3_nt: TGTGCCAGTAGCCGGGCCGGCAGGATTCAAGAGACCCAGTACTTC
cdr3_length: 13; clone_size: -; d_call: -; v_call: TRBV6-1; j_call: TRBJ1-1; cdr3_aa: CASNPRENTEAFF; cdr3_nt: TGTGCCAGCAATCCCCGGGAGAACACTGAAGCTTTCTTT
cdr3_length: 19; clone_size: -; d_call: TRBD2; v_call: TRBV7-7; j_call: TRBJ2-7; cdr3_aa: CASSFSRGTSGSPYYEQYF; cdr3_nt: TGTGCCAGCAGCTTTAGTCGCGGGACTAGCGGATCACCTTACTACGAGCAGTACTTC
cdr3_length: 16; clone_size: -; d_call: -; v_call: TRBV5-1; j_call: TRBJ2-2; cdr3_aa: CASSSRQDLNTGELFF; cdr3_nt: TGCGCCAGCAGCTCGCGACAGGACCTAAACACCGGGGAGCTGTTTTTT
cdr3_length: 13; clone_size: -; d_call: -; v_call: TRBV28; j_call: TRBJ2-7; cdr3_aa: CASSFEAPYEQYF; cdr3_nt: TGTGCCAGCAGTTTCGAGGCGCCCTACGAGCAGTACTTC
cdr3_length: 13; clone_size: -; d_call: -; v_call: TRBV4-2; j_call: TRBJ1-5; cdr3_aa: CASSPVGNQPQHF; cdr3_nt: TGTGCCAGCAGCCCTGTAGGCAATCAGCCCCAGCATTTT
cdr3_length: 15; clone_size: -; d_call: TRBD1; v_call: TRBV19; j_call: TRBJ2-1; cdr3_aa: CASSWDRTGGNEQFF; cdr3_nt: TGTGCCAGTAGTTGGGACAGGACCGGGGGTAATGAGCAGTTCTTC
cdr3_length: 16; clone_size: -; d_call: TRBD1; v_call: TRBV18; j_call: TRBJ2-7; cdr3_aa: CASSPPGDRTSYEQYF; cdr3_nt: TGTGCCAGCTCACCACCGGGGGACAGGACCTCCTACGAGCAGTACTTC
cdr3_length: 15; clone_size: once; d_call: TRBD1; v_call: TRBV19; j_call: TRBJ1-4; cdr3_aa: CASRTGDSPNEKLFF; cdr3_nt: TGTGCCAGTAGGACCGGGGACAGCCCCAATGAAAAACTGTTTTTT
cdr3_length: 14; clone_size: -; d_call: -; v_call: TRBV15; j_call: TRBJ2-7; cdr3_aa: CATSRDGEISEQYF; cdr3_nt: TGTGCCACCAGCAGAGATGGGGAGATCTCCGAGCAGTACTTC
cdr3_length: 15; clone_size: -; d_call: -; v_call: TRBV18; j_call: TRBJ2-6; cdr3_aa: CASSPPGRGANVLTF; cdr3_nt: TGTGCCAGCTCACCACCGGGGCGCGGGGCCAACGTCCTGACTTTC
cdr3_length: 17; clone_size: once; d_call: TRBD1; v_call: TRBV4-1; j_call: TRBJ1-6; cdr3_aa: CASSQINRGGDNSPLHF; cdr3_nt: TGCGCCAGCAGCCAGATAAACAGGGGAGGGGACAATTCACCCCTCCACTTT
cdr3_length: 13; clone_size: -; d_call: -; v_call: TRBV27; j_call: TRBJ2-1; cdr3_aa: CASSLDPTSWQFF; cdr3_nt: TGTGCCAGCAGTTTAGATCCGACTAGTTGGCAGTTCTTC
cdr3_length: 11; clone_size: -; d_call: -; v_call: TRBV5-4; j_call: TRBJ2-5; cdr3_aa: CASSSDQTQYF; cdr3_nt: TGTGCCAGCAGCTCCGATCAGACCCAGTACTTC
cdr3_length: 14; clone_size: -; d_call: -; v_call: TRBV11-1; j_call: TRBJ2-7; cdr3_aa: CASSLLGRPREQYF; cdr3_nt: TGTGCCAGCAGCTTACTAGGGCGGCCTCGAGAGCAGTACTTC
cdr3_length: 13; clone_size: -; d_call: TRBD1; v_call: TRBV27; j_call: TRBJ1-2; cdr3_aa: CASSDRGPYGYTF; cdr3_nt: TGTGCCAGCAGCGACAGGGGGCCCTATGGCTACACCTTC
cdr3_length: 16; clone_size: few; d_call: TRBD1; v_call: TRBV27; j_call: TRBJ1-1; cdr3_aa: CASSLSTGSQSTEAFF; cdr3_nt: TGTGCCAGCAGTTTATCGACAGGGTCCCAGAGCACTGAAGCTTTCTTT
cdr3_length: 13; clone_size: -; d_call: -; v_call: TRBV28; j_call: TRBJ1-4; cdr3_aa: CASGTRGSEKLFF; cdr3_nt: TGTGCCAGCGGGACGAGGGGTAGTGAAAAACTGTTTTTT
cdr3_length: 14; clone_size: -; d_call: -; v_call: TRBV6-5; j_call: TRBJ2-1; cdr3_aa: CASSYSNGNNEQFF; cdr3_nt: TGTGCCAGCAGTTACTCGAACGGGAACAATGAGCAGTTCTTC